This paragraph reports one T cell receptor beta chain. The sample is drawn from a study of blood T cell repertoires in COVID-19. Across the study: The United States, Italy and Spain were the sources of the acute and convalescent COVID-19 samples. Sources were T cells, B-cell-depleted T cells, or PBMCs; the material itself was cDNA or gDNA.

CDR3 size: 16 residues. The germline gives CDR1 SGHNT, CDR2 YYREEE (reference sequence). With V trimmed by 0 bases and J by 4 bases, 4 bases remained unmatched. Profiled with immunoSEQ multiplex PCR; TCRdb holds only in-frame clones, not every one. This sample carries roughly 280,000 clones, 85% to 90% of them seen once, and the ten largest clones take 2.4%. Across about two dozen US areas, participants ranged in age from about 18 to 100 years. Cohort 3 recovered donors had two negative PCRs, clearance, or symptom resolution. The sequence came from a woman between 18 and 29 years old who had recovered from COVID-19. Source material: PBMCs or T cells enriched from blood (not recorded which). This chain uses TRBV5-4 with TRBJ2-2; 9 bases are shared with TRBD1. Here the CDR3 DNA reads TGTGCCAGCAGCTTGGGTGGGACAGGGTCCACCGGGGAGCTGTTTTTT. This gives the protein CASSLGGTGSTGELFF.